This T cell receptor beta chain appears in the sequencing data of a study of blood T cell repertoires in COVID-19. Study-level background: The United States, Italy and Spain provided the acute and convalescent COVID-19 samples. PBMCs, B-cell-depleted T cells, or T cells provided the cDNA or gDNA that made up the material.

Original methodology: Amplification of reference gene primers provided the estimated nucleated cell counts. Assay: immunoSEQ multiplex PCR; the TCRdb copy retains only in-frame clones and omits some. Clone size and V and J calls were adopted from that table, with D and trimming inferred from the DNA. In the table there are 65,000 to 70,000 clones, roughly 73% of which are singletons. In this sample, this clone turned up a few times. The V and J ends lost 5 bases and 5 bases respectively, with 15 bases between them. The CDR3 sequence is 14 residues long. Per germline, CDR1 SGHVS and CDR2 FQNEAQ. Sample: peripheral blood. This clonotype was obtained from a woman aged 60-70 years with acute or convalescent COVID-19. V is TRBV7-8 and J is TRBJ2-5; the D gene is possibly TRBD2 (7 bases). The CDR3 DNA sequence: TGTGCCAGCAGCCTCGGGGGGCCGGGGGAGACCCAGTACTTC. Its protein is CASSLGGPGETQYF.